The 15 T cell receptor beta chains below were found in one sample sequenced in a study of cytomegalovirus exposure and HLA in healthy donors. Use of 60 Vbeta and 13 Jbeta primers characterized the PCR. TCRdb's table, derived via immunoSEQ multiplex PCR, lists solely in-frame clones and lacks some. This sample has 150,000 to 200,000 clones; 68% occur once, and the top ten carry approximately 1.5%. Sequences were obtained from PBMCs. Receptors were obtained from a man in his forties or fifties in good health and CMV-seronegative.

Regarding this clone: One junction end does not reproduce the germline sequence, and a read error may be involved. The chain is built from TRBV25-1 and TRBJ1-2, with 7 positions matching TRBD1. CDR1 is MGHDK, CDR2 SYGVNS, per germline. CDR3 size: 16 residues. The CDR3 reads CASSEYTGGQGVGYIF. The DNA for the CDR3 is TGTGCCAGCAGTGAATATACGGGCGGCCAGGGGGTTGGCTACATCTTC.

The J gene is TRBJ2-3, the V gene TRBV5-1; 12 nucleotides match TRBD1. The V gene's germline CDR1 is SGHRS and CDR2 YFSETQ. This CDR3 is built from 16 residues. Trimming took 4 bases from V and 3 from J; bases not matched to a gene: 6. The CDR3: CASSGGQGAVTDTQYF. As DNA, the CDR3 is TGCGCCAGCAGCGGGGGACAGGGGGCAGTGACAGATACGCAGTATTTT.

The chain joins TRBV5-4 to TRBJ2-3; D is possibly TRBD2 (5 bases). Between the trimmed V and J ends, which lost 0 bases and 2 bases, there was a span of 10 bases. Per the germline V gene, CDR1 is SGHNT and CDR2 is YYREEE (reference sequence). CDR3 length: 15 amino acids. CDR3 sequence: CASSLALVPTDTQYF. Written as DNA, the CDR3 is TGTGCCAGCAGCTTGGCACTAGTTCCCACAGATACGCAGTATTTT.

V and J are TRBV29-1 and TRBJ1-2; D uncertain. Germline CDR1 SQVTM, CDR2 ANQGSEA. This CDR3 has 12 amino acids. V was cut by 4 bases and J by 5 bases, with 11 bases left in between. The CDR3 protein is CSVGSDGYGYTF. The CDR3 DNA sequence: TGCAGCGTTGGCTCTGACGGGTATGGCTACACCTTC. Using reference TRBV29-1 and TRBJ1-2 for the parts outside the CDR3, the full variable domain is SAVISQKPSRDICQRGTSLTIQCQVDSQVTMMFWYRQQPGQSLTLIATANQGSEATYESGFVIDKFPISRPNLTFSTLTVSNMSPEDSSIYLCSVGSDGYGYTFGSGTRLTVV.

The chain couples TRBV7-8 to TRBJ1-2; possibly TRBD1 for D (6 bases). This CDR3 region has 11 residues. V lost 5 bases and J lost 8, with 9 bases in between. Looked up from germline, CDR1 is SGHVS and CDR2 is FQNEAQ. The CDR3 loop is CASSQGWGYTF. CDR3 nucleotide sequence: TGTGCCAGCAGCCAGGGGTGGGGCTACACCTTC.

Turning to this clone: One junction end does not reproduce the germline sequence, and a read error may be involved. The chain recombines TRBV2 with TRBJ2-3, with TRBD2 identical over 9 bases. The CDR3 length is 15 residues. Germline V lookup: CDR1 SNHLY, CDR2 FYNNEI. The CDR3 region is CASSPLGTSKDTQYF. CDR3 sequence (DNA): TGTGCCAGCAGCCCCTTGGGGACTAGCAAAGATACGCAGTATTTT.

The CDR3 DNA sequence: TGTGCCAGCAGCATCCCGGGACAGTCCTACAATGAGCAGTTCTTC. Translating it yields CASSIPGQSYNEQFF. The rearrangement links TRBV6-1 to TRBJ2-1; 7 bases are shared with TRBD1. The CDR3 extends over 15 amino acids. Germline CDR1 and CDR2: MNHNS and SASEGT. V shed 6 bases, J shed 1 base, and the junction held 6 bases outside the gene matches.

Concerning this clone: This same CDR3 is encoded by further DNA sequences in the sample. Written as DNA, the CDR3 is TGTGCCAGCAGTCCGAACTATGGCTACACCTTC. This encodes CASSPNYGYTF. The V and J genes are TRBV28 and TRBJ1-2; D uncertain. Per the germline V gene, CDR1 is MDHEN and CDR2 is SYDVKM. This CDR3 has 11 amino acids. Between the trimmed V and J ends, which lost 5 bases and 2 bases, there was a span of 3 bases.

This chain links TRBV5-1 with TRBJ2-1, with 9 bases lining up with TRBD2. CDR1 is SGHRS and CDR2 is YFSETQ in the germline V gene. V shed 1 base, J shed 4 bases, and the junction held 3 bases outside the gene matches. The CDR3 spans 15 residues. This chain's CDR3 is CASSLKSGGYNEQFF. The CDR3 nucleotides are TGCGCCAGCAGCTTGAAAAGCGGGGGGTACAATGAGCAGTTCTTC.

This chain joins TRBV28 and TRBJ2-7; unclear D gene. The germline CDR1 and CDR2 sequences are MDHEN and SYDVKM. This CDR3 is built from 14 residues. V lost 4 bases and J lost 0, with 10 bases in between. The CDR3 protein is CASSSLPTSYEQYF. The CDR3 coding sequence is TGTGCCAGCAGTTCCCTACCAACCTCCTACGAGCAGTACTTC.

This clone has just a few counts. The V call is TRBV28, the J call TRBJ2-1; D is possibly TRBD1 (6 bases). The CDR3 is 15 residues long. Deletions cut 2 bases from V and 1 base from J, with 9 bases between. Germline CDR1 MDHEN, CDR2 SYDVKM. This CDR3 is CASSLQRGSYNEQFF. CDR3 bases: TGTGCCAGCAGTTTACAGAGGGGGTCCTACAATGAGCAGTTCTTC.

This chain joins TRBV5-1 and TRBJ1-1, with D hard to call. The V gene's germline CDR1 is SGHRS and CDR2 YFSETQ. Trimming stripped 0 bases from V and 0 bases from J, with 6 bases between. The CDR3 extends over 14 amino acids. CDR3 protein: CASSLDSMNTEAFF. CDR3 DNA sequence: TGCGCCAGCAGCTTGGACAGCATGAACACTGAAGCTTTCTTT.

This clone was counted a few times. The V and J genes are TRBV6-6 and TRBJ2-2; D possibly corresponds to TRBD2 (5 bases). Between the trimmed V and J ends, which lost 4 bases and 4 bases, there was a span of 13 bases. CDR3 length equals 15 residues. Germline V gene lookup returns CDR1 MNHNY and CDR2 SVGAGI (reference sequence). The CDR3 sequence is CASSFARAGTGELFF. In DNA form, the CDR3 reads TGTGCCAGCAGTTTTGCGAGGGCGGGCACCGGGGAGCTGTTTTTT.

Only a few counts were recorded for this clone. The V call is TRBV5-5, the J call TRBJ2-5; D is possibly TRBD1 (7 bases). CDR1 is SGHKS and CDR2 is YYEKEE in the germline V gene (reference sequence). The ends were cut back, 0 bases at V and 1 base at J, with 13 bases in the middle. This CDR3 is built from 16 residues. The CDR3, as DNA: TGTGCCAGCAGCTTGGCAAGTCAGGGGGGCCAAGAGACCCAGTACTTC. Its protein is CASSLASQGGQETQYF. Looking up the rest from reference TRBV5-5 and TRBJ2-5 gives the full variable domain: DAGVTQSPTHLIKTRGQQVTLRCSPISGHKSVSWYQQVLGQGPQFIFQYYEKEERGRGNFPDRFSARQFPNYSSELNVNALLLGDSALYLCASSLASQGGQETQYFGPGTRLLVL.

V usage is TRBV19 and J usage is TRBJ1-2, with 7 bases that match TRBD1. The CDR3 loop spans 14 amino acids. Germline assignment: CDR1 LNHDA and CDR2 SQIVND (reference sequence). V shed 2 bases, J shed 5 bases, and the junction held 5 bases outside the gene matches. CDR3 DNA: TGTGCCAGTAGTATAAGAGGGGGCGCATATGGCTACACCTTC. This encodes CASSIRGGAYGYTF.